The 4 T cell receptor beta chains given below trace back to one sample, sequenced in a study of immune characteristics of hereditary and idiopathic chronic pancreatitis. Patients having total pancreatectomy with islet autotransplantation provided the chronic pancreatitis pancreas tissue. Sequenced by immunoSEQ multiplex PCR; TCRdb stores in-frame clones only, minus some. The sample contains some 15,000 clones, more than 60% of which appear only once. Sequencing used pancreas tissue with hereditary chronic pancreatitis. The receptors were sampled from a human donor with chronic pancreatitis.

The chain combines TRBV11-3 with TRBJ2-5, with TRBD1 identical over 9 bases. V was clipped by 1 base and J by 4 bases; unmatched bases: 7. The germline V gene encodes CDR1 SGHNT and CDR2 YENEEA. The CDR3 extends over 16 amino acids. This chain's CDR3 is CASSLGRDRVIETQYF. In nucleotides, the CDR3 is TGTGCCAGCAGCTTAGGCCGGGACAGGGTTATAGAGACCCAGTACTTC. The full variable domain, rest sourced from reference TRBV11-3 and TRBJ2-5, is EAGVVQSPRYKIIEKKQPVAFWCNPISGHNTLYWYLQNLGQGPELLIRYENEEAVDDSQLPKDRFSAERLKGVDSTLKIQPAELGDSAVYLCASSLGRDRVIETQYFGPGTRLLVL.

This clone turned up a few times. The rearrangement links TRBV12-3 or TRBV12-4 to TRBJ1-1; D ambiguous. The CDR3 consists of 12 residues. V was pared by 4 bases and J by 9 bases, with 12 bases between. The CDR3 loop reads CASSYSGIQAFF. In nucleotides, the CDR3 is TGTGCCAGCAGTTATTCCGGGATTCAAGCTTTCTTT.

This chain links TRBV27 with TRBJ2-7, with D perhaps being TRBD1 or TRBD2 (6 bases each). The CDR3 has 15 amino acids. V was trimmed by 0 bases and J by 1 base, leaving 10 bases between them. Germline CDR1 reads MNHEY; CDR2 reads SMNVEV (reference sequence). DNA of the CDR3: TGTGCCAGCAGTTTATCATGGAGGGGGTCCTACGAGCAGTACTTC. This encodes CASSLSWRGSYEQYF.

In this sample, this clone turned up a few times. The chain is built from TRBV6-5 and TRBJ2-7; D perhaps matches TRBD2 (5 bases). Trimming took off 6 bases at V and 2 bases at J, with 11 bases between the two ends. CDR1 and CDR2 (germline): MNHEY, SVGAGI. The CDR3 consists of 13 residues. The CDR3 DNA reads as TGTGCCAGCAGGGAGCGCGGGCCCTACGAGCAGTACTTC. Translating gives CASRERGPYEQYF.